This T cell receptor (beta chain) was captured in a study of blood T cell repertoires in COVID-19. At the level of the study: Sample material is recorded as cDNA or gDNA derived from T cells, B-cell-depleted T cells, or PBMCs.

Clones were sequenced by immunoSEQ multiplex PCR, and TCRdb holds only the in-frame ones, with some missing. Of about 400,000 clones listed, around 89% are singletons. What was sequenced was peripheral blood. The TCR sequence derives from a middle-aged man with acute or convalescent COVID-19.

The CDR3 DNA follows: TGTGCCACCAGTGACTGGACAGATGGCTACACCTTC. Translated, it gives CATSDWTDGYTF. V usage is TRBV24-1 and J usage is TRBJ1-2; perhaps TRBD1 as D (6 bases). The germline V gene encodes CDR1 KGHDR and CDR2 SFDVKD. The V and J ends lost 4 bases and 6 bases respectively, with 8 bases between them. The length of the CDR3 is 12 residues.